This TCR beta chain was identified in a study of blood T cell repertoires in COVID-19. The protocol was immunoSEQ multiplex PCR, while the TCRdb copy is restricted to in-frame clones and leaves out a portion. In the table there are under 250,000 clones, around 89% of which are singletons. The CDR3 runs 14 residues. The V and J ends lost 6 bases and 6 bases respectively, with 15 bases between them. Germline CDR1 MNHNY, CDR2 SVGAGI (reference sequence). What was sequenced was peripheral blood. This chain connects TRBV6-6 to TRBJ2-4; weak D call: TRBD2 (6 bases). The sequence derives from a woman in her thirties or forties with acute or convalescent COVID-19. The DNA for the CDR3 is TGTGCCAGCAGCTCCCTAGGGACTCTAAACATTCAGTACTTC. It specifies CASSSLGTLNIQYF.